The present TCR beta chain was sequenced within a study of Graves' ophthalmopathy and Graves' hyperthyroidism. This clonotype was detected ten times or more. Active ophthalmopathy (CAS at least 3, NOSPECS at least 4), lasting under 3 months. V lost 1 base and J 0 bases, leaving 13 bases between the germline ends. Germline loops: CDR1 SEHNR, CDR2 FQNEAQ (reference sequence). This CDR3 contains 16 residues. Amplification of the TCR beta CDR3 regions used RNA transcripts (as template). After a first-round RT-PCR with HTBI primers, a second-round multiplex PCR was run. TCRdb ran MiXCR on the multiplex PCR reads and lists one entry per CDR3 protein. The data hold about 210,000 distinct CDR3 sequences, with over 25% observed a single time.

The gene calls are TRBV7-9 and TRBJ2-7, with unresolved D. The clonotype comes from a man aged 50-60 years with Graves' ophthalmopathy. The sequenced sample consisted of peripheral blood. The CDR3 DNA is TGTGCCAGCAGCTTAGTAGGGCAGGTGAGCTCCTACGAGCAGTACTTC. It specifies CASSLVGQVSSYEQYF.